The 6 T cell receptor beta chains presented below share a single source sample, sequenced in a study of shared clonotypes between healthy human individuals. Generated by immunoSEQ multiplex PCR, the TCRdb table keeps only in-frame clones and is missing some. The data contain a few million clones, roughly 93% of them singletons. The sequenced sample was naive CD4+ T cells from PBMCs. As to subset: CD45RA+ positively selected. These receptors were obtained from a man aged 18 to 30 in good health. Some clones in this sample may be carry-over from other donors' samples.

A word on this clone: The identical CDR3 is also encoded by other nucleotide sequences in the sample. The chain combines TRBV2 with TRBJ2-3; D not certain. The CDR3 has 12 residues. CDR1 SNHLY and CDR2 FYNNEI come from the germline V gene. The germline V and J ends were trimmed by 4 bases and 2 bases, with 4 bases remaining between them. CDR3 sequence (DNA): TGTGCCAGCAGTGTTACCACAGATACGCAGTATTTT. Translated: CASSVTTDTQYF.

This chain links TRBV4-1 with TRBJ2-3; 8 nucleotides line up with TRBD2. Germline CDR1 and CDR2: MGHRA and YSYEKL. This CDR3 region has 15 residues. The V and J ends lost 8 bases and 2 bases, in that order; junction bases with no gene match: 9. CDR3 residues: CASGLLAGITDTQYF. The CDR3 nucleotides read TGCGCCAGCGGACTTTTAGCGGGGATCACAGATACGCAGTATTTT.

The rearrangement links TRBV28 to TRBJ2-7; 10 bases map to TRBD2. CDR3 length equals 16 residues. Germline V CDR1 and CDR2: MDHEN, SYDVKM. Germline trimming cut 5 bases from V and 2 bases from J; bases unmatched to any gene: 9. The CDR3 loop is CASSTPGTSAPYEQYF. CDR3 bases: TGTGCCAGCAGTACCCCCGGGACTAGCGCTCCCTACGAGCAGTACTTC.

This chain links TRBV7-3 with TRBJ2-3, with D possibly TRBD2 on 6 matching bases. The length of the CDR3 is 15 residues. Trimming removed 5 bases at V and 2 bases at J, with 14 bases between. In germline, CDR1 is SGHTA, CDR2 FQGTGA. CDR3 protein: CASSRFSGHTDTQYF. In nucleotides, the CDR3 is TGTGCCAGCAGCCGATTTAGCGGACACACAGATACGCAGTATTTT.

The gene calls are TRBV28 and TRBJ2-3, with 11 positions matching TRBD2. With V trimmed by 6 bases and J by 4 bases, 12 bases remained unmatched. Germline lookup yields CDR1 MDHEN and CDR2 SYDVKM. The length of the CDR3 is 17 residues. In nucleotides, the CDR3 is TGTGCCAGCAGCCCCCTGTACCCTAGCGGGAGGCCAGATACGCAGTATTTT. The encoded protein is CASSPLYPSGRPDTQYF. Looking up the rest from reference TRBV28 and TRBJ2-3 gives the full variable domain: DVKVTQSSRYLVKRTGEKVFLECVQDMDHENMFWYRQDPGLGLRLIYFSYDVKMKEKGDIPEGYSVSREKKERFSLILESASTNQTSMYLCASSPLYPSGRPDTQYFGPGTRLTVL.

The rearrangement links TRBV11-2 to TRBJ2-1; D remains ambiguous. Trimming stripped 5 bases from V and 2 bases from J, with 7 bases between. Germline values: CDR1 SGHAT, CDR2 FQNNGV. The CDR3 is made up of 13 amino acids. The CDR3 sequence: CASSPIPYNEQFF. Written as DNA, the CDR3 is TGTGCCAGCAGCCCTATACCCTACAATGAGCAGTTCTTC. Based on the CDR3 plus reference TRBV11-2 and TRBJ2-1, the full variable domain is EAGVAQSPRYKIIEKRQSVAFWCNPISGHATLYWYQQILGQGPKLLIQFQNNGVVDDSQLPKDRFSAERLKGVDSTLKIQPAKLEDSAVYLCASSPIPYNEQFFGPGTRLTVL.